The rows below give T cell receptor beta chains drawn from one sample of a study of post-analysis software for immune sequencing data. TCRdb reprocessed the PCR reads via MiXCR and lists one record per CDR3 protein. The sample has fewer than 550,000 distinct CDR3 sequences, around 34% seen once; the top ten hold 4.5% to 7.5%. Sequencing used blood. Receptor source: a girl aged 2-17 years with multiple sclerosis. CDR3s include the opening cysteine and the closing phenylalanine or tryptophan. D genes are given only for firm matches. The size of a clone is reported for some rows only, either as once, few or many, or as a class for expanded clones.

few | TRBJ1-2 | NA | TRBV12-3/TRBV12-4 | TGTGCCAGCAGTTTGAGGGCAAAAGGTCGGTTTGGCTACACCTTC | CASSLRAKGRFGYTF
few | TRBJ2-7 | NA | TRBV11-2 | TGTGCCAGCAGCCGACGGACTTACGAGCAGTACTTC | CASSRRTYEQYF
many | TRBJ2-5 | NA | TRBV7-8 | TGTGCCAGCAGCCCCCTTGCCGGGATCGTAGAGACCCAGTACTTC | CASSPLAGIVETQYF
NA | TRBJ2-3 | NA | TRBV12-3/TRBV12-4 | TGTGCCAGCAGCCGCCGGACAGTCACAGATACGCAGTATTTT | CASSRRTVTDTQYF
NA | TRBJ1-6 | TRBD1 | TRBV12-3/TRBV12-4 | TGTGCCAGCAGTCTACAGGGGGAAAGTTCACCCCTCCACTTT | CASSLQGESSPLHF
few | TRBJ1-4 | TRBD1 | TRBV20-1 | TGCAGTGCTAGAGATCGAAACAGGGGAAGGGAAAAACTGTTTTTT | CSARDRNRGREKLFF
NA | TRBJ1-1 | NA | TRBV15 | TGTGCCACCAGCAGAGGAGGACTGGCTGAAGCTTTCTTT | CATSRGGLAEAFF
NA | TRBJ2-7 | TRBD2 | TRBV20-1 | TGCAGTGCTAGAGCCCCTCCGGGGGGAGGCGAGCAGTACTTC | CSARAPPGGGEQYF
many | TRBJ2-5 | NA | TRBV5-1 | TGCGCCAGCAGCTTGGGACAGGGAGGTGGAGAGACCCAGTACTTC | CASSLGQGGGETQYF
NA | TRBJ2-5 | NA | TRBV12-3/TRBV12-4 | TGTGCCAGCAGTTGGCACAGGCAAGAGACCCAGTACTTC | CASSWHRQETQYF
NA | TRBJ1-6 | NA | TRBV5-1 | TGCGCCAGCAGCTTGCACGTCAGGGACCGATATTCACCCCTCCACTTT | CASSLHVRDRYSPLHF
NA | TRBJ2-7 | NA | TRBV5-1 | TGCGCCAGCAGCTTGGCTGGCAGGATATCTCTCTACGAGCAGTACTTC | CASSLAGRISLYEQYF
NA | TRBJ1-4 | NA | TRBV12-3/TRBV12-4 | TGTGCCAGCAGTCCCAGCCAGAACGGTCCTGAAAAACTGTTTTTT | CASSPSQNGPEKLFF
few | TRBJ2-7 | NA | TRBV20-1 | TGCAGTGCTAGCGGGGACCCCTCCTACGAGCAGTACTTC | CSASGDPSYEQYF
NA | TRBJ2-7 | TRBD1 | TRBV12-3/TRBV12-4 | TGTGCCAGCAGTCCCTTCAGGGGGCACTGCGAGCAGTACTTC | CASSPFRGHCEQYF
few | TRBJ2-1 | NA | TRBV7-3 | TGTGCCAGTGCCAGGGCGCCCTCCTCCTACAATGAGCAGTTCTTC | CASARAPSSYNEQFF
NA | TRBJ2-3 | TRBD2 | TRBV5-1 | TGCGCCAGCAGCTTATTAGCGGGGGACGATTATACGCAGTATTTT | CASSLLAGDDYTQYF
few | TRBJ1-2 | NA | TRBV4-2 | TGTGCCAGCAGCCAGCACAGGGAGCCTTCTAACTATGGCTACACCTTC | CASSQHREPSNYGYTF
many | TRBJ2-5 | NA | TRBV4-1 | TGCGCCAGCAGCCAAGACAGGGGGACCCAGTACTTC | CASSQDRGTQYF
NA | TRBJ1-2 | NA | TRBV29-1 | TGCAGCGTTGAGGTGTGGGGCCCTAACTATGGCTACACCTTC | CSVEVWGPNYGYTF
NA | TRBJ1-1 | TRBD1 | TRBV5-1 | TGCGCCAGCAGCTTGGGAAACAGGGGGCTTGAAGCTTTCTTT | CASSLGNRGLEAFF
few | TRBJ2-5 | NA | TRBV20-1 | TGCAGTGCAATCTTTGGACAGCCTCAAGAGACCCAGTACTTC | CSAIFGQPQETQYF
few | TRBJ2-5 | TRBD2 | TRBV2 | TGTGCCAGCGGGGACTACGGTGAGACCCAGTACTTC | CASGDYGETQYF
NA | TRBJ1-2 | TRBD1 | TRBV10-3 | TGTGCCACCAGCCATCCTCAGGGGGCAGGCTATGGCTACACCTTC | CATSHPQGAGYGYTF
few | TRBJ1-2 | NA | TRBV5-5 | TGTGCTAGCAGCTTGATGGAGAATAGCAACTATGGCTACACCTTC | CASSLMENSNYGYTF
many | TRBJ1-2 | TRBD1 | TRBV7-3 | TGTGCCAGCAGCGCGGGACAGAACTATGGCTACACCTTC | CASSAGQNYGYTF
NA | TRBJ2-2 | NA | TRBV20-1 | TGCAGTGCTAGATCCGGACTCCTCACCGGGGAGCTGTTTTTT | CSARSGLLTGELFF
few | TRBJ1-5 | NA | TRBV24-1 | TGTGCCACCTACGACACCAGCAATCAGCCCCAGCATTTT | CATYDTSNQPQHF
NA | TRBJ2-1 | NA | TRBV4-1 | TGCGCCAGCAGCCAAGATGGGGCTTGGGATGAGCAGTTCTTC | CASSQDGAWDEQFF
few | TRBJ2-5 | NA | TRBV4-1 | TGCGCCAGCAGCCAAGGACTAGTGGAGACCCAGTACTTC | CASSQGLVETQYF
many | TRBJ2-1 | NA | TRBV3-1 | TGTGCCAGCACTCAGGCCGCAAACAATGAGCAGTTCTTC | CASTQAANNEQFF
NA | TRBJ1-6 | NA | TRBV20-1 | TGCAGTGCCTCGGGACTTTTTCCTGATTCACCCCTCCACTTT | CSASGLFPDSPLHF
NA | TRBJ1-2 | NA | TRBV28 | TGTGCCAGCAGTTACGGGATCTATGGCTACACCTTC | CASSYGIYGYTF
NA | TRBJ1-1 | NA | TRBV20-1 | TGCGTCGCTCCGGGCGGTGTGGTCGGGGGCACTGAAGCTTTCTTT | CVAPGGVVGGTEAFF
NA | TRBJ1-2 | TRBD1 | TRBV6-6 | TGTGCCAGCAGTTCCCCGACAGGGGCCAGAATCTATGGCTACACCTTC | CASSSPTGARIYGYTF
NA | TRBJ2-6 | NA | TRBV12-3/TRBV12-4 | TGTGCCAGCAGGGAGGGGTGGTCTGGGGCCAACGTCCTGACTTTC | CASREGWSGANVLTF